Sequencing of this T cell receptor beta chain was carried out in a study of T cell changes during pregnancy in multiple sclerosis. The germline V gene encodes CDR1 SGHRS and CDR2 YFSETQ. Trimming pared 1 base from V and 3 bases from J, leaving 16 bases between. The length of the CDR3 is 16 residues. Some clones are missing from TCRdb's copy, which holds only in-frame ones; the method was immunoSEQ multiplex PCR. The table includes fewer than 20,000 clones, roughly 84% detected once. This TCR was recovered from a female donor with multiple sclerosis, enrolled in a pregnancy study. The genes are TRBV5-1 and TRBJ1-2; D might be TRBD1 (6 bases). The source material was CD8+ T cells from peripheral blood mononuclear cells, sampled after pregnancy. CDR3 amino acids: CASSLTGRTTHYGYTF. The CDR3, as DNA: TGCGCCAGCAGCTTGACAGGGCGGACCACCCACTATGGCTACACCTTC. Full variable domain (missing parts from reference TRBV5-1 and TRBJ1-2): KAGVTQTPRYLIKTRGQQVTLSCSPISGHRSVSWYQQTPGQGLQFLFEYFSETQRNKGNFPGRFSGRQFSNSRSEMNVSTLELGDSALYLCASSLTGRTTHYGYTFGSGTRLTVV.